This TCR beta chain originates from a study of post-analysis software for immune sequencing data. Notes on the study in general: Roughly 5 TRBV segments (TRBV5-6, TRBV5-1 and TRBV20-1 among them) occurred more frequently in patients than in controls. By F measure, samples from a shared preparation batch strongly co-clustered.

The library was made from cDNA and included unique molecular identifiers. TCRdb independently ran MiXCR on the PCR reads; one entry per CDR3 protein. Among fewer than 900,000 distinct CDR3 sequences listed, around 42% were seen once. V lost 3 bases and J 9 bases, leaving 15 bases between the germline ends. The germline V gene has CDR1 SGHDT and CDR2 YYEEEE. CDR3 length: 13 amino acids. Comments on this clonotype: Antigen specificity is unknown.

The sample was blood. The rearrangement uses TRBV5-6 and TRBJ1-1, with D possibly matching TRBD1 (5 bases). This receptor was identified in a girl aged 10 to 17 with multiple sclerosis. This chain's CDR3 is CASSSLDGGKAFF. In nucleotides, the CDR3 is TGTGCCAGCAGCTCCCTGGACGGGGGGAAAGCTTTCTTT.